This T cell receptor beta chain was obtained from a study of blood T cell repertoires in COVID-19. Study-wide context: Acute and convalescent COVID-19 specimens originated in the United States, Italy and Spain. T cells, B-cell-depleted T cells, or PBMCs supplied cDNA or gDNA.

Per germline, CDR1 LGHDT and CDR2 YNNKEL (reference sequence). The CDR3 runs 16 residues. Trimming removed 0 bases from V and 0 bases from J, with 9 bases in between. This clone came up once. How the authors handled the data: Estimation of nucleated cell counts was performed using reference gene primer amplification. TCRdb keeps only in-frame clones here, not all; method: immunoSEQ multiplex PCR. V, J and clone size are those of that table, while D and trimming were read from the DNA. In the table there are roughly 110,000 clones, approximately 88% of which are singletons. The TCR comes from a human donor in a cohort sampled during active COVID-19. Sequencing input: peripheral blood. This chain links TRBV3-1 (or the pseudogene TRBV3-2) with TRBJ2-4; a weak D match, TRBD2 (5 bases). In nucleotides, the CDR3 is TGTGCCAGCAGCCAAGATATAGCGCTAGCCAAAAACATTCAGTACTTC. It specifies CASSQDIALAKNIQYF.